The 24 T cell receptor beta chains in this list originate from one sample, sequenced in a study of OX40 agonist ivuxolimab in advanced cancers. Repertoires were generated with immunoSEQ multiplex PCR, while TCRdb's copy carries only in-frame clones and drops some. The sample contains fewer than 80,000 clones, 75% to 90% of which appear only once. Sequenced material: CD4+ or CD8+ T cells sorted from blood, taken in a trial of the OX40 agonist ivuxolimab. Every receptor here comes from an adult with an advanced solid tumor such as melanoma, head and neck, liver or kidney cancer.

CDR3 loop: CASGRNYGYTF. Written as DNA, the CDR3 is TGTGCCAGCGGCCGGAACTATGGCTACACCTTC. V gene TRBV6-6 combines with J gene TRBJ1-2; the D is unclear. The V gene lost 8 bases and the J gene lost 2 bases, with 6 bases spanning the gap. The CDR3 totals 11 residues. Looked up from germline, CDR1 is MNHNY and CDR2 is SVGAGI (reference sequence).

The rearrangement joins TRBV11-2 to TRBJ1-1, with TRBD1 matching over 7 bases. Germline V lookup: CDR1 SGHAT, CDR2 FQNNGV. Trimming cost V 5 bases and J 8 bases; bases outside gene matches: 8. The CDR3 consists of 13 residues. This CDR3 is CASSTPGGIEAFF. The CDR3 DNA sequence: TGTGCCAGCAGCACCCCAGGGGGAATAGAAGCTTTCTTT. The whole variable domain, filled in from reference TRBV11-2 and TRBJ1-1, reads EAGVAQSPRYKIIEKRQSVAFWCNPISGHATLYWYQQILGQGPKLLIQFQNNGVVDDSQLPKDRFSAERLKGVDSTLKIQPAKLEDSAVYLCASSTPGGIEAFFGQGTRLTVV.

The CDR3 reads CARGTSGDSSTDTQYF. The CDR3, as DNA: TGTGCCAGAGGGACTAGCGGGGACTCTAGCACAGATACGCAGTATTTT. The V and J genes are TRBV21-1 and TRBJ2-3; whether TRBD2, the table's D call, matches the DNA was not checked. TRBV21-1 is classified as a pseudogene. CDR3 size: 16 residues.

The gene calls are TRBV10-3 and TRBJ2-7, with D possibly TRBD1 on 6 matching bases. V lost 5 bases, J lost 0 bases, and 17 bases lay in between. In germline, CDR1 is ENHRY, CDR2 SYGVKD. The CDR3 length is 16 residues. The CDR3 DNA is TGTGCCATCAGTTTCGGGACAAATTGGGACTCCTACGAGCAGTACTTC. Residues: CAISFGTNWDSYEQYF.

J is TRBJ1-1 and V is TRBV7-6; D is unclear. V lost 4 bases to trimming and J lost 7 bases, with 7 bases between them. This CDR3 has 11 residues. Germline values: CDR1 SGHVS, CDR2 FNYEAQ. CDR3 region: CASSSQGEAFF. The CDR3, as DNA: TGTGCCAGCAGCTCCCAAGGTGAAGCTTTCTTT.

The chain joins TRBV4-1 to TRBJ2-1, with TRBD1 matching 8 bases. CDR1 MGHRA and CDR2 YSYEKL come from the germline V gene. Losses at the gene ends were 2 bases for V and 2 bases for J; bases not matched to a gene: 5. The CDR3 consists of 16 residues. CDR3 DNA sequence: TGCGCCAGCAGCCAACACCAGGGGGCACCCTACAATGAGCAGTTCTTC. Protein product: CASSQHQGAPYNEQFF.

This rearrangement joins TRBV10-3 to TRBJ2-5, with D tentatively TRBD2 (5 bases). Germline CDR1 is ENHRY and CDR2 is SYGVKD. The CDR3 has 14 residues. Trimming shortened V by 4 bases and J by 2 bases, and 11 bases separated the two germline ends. The CDR3 spells CAISGQLEQETQYF. As DNA, the CDR3 is TGTGCCATCAGTGGGCAACTAGAGCAAGAGACCCAGTACTTC.

This sequence joins TRBV30 and TRBJ2-7; 8 nucleotides agree with TRBD1. Germline-derived CDR1 and CDR2 are GTSNPN and SVGIG (reference sequence). This CDR3 is 14 amino acids long. The V and J ends lost 1 base and 5 bases, in that order; junction bases with no gene match: 7. This chain's CDR3 is CAWSAAGGKDEQYF. For the CDR3, the DNA is TGTGCCTGGAGTGCGGCAGGGGGCAAGGACGAGCAGTACTTC.

This chain connects TRBV9 to TRBJ2-7; D is tentatively TRBD1 or TRBD2 (5 bases each). The CDR3 has 16 residues. Germline-derived CDR1 and CDR2 are SGDLS and YYNGEE. V lost 0 bases, J lost 7 bases, and 20 bases lay in between. CDR3 sequence reads: CASSVGGTGVIREQYF. As DNA, the CDR3 is TGTGCCAGCAGCGTAGGAGGGACCGGGGTGATTCGGGAGCAGTACTTC.

The gene calls are TRBV5-1 and TRBJ2-1, with D tentatively TRBD1 (6 bases). Trimming pared 4 bases from V and 6 bases from J, leaving 11 bases between. The germline gives CDR1 SGHRS, CDR2 YFSETQ. There are 13 residues in the CDR3. CDR3: CASSQTGINEQFF. DNA for the CDR3: TGCGCCAGCAGCCAAACAGGGATCAATGAGCAGTTCTTC.

J is TRBJ2-1 and V is TRBV15; 7 bases map to TRBD2. V dropped 0 bases and J dropped 6; count of bases not matched to a gene: 5. CDR1 and CDR2 from the germline V gene are LNHNV and YYDKDF (reference sequence). The CDR3 spans 15 residues. In DNA form, the CDR3 reads TGTGCCACCAGCAGAGAAATGGGCGGGGGCAATGAGCAGTTCTTC. It translates to CATSREMGGGNEQFF. Supplemented by reference TRBV15 and TRBJ2-1, the full variable domain reads DAMVIQNPRYQVTQFGKPVTLSCSQTLNHNVMYWYQQKSSQAPKLLFHYYDKDFNNEADTPDNFQSRRPNTSFCFLDIRSPGLGDTAMYLCATSREMGGGNEQFFGPGTRLTVL.

The rearrangement joins TRBV7-9 to TRBJ2-7, with 11 bases fitting TRBD1. Germline-derived CDR1 and CDR2 are SEHNR and FQNEAQ (reference sequence). The CDR3 is made up of 15 amino acids. The trim removed 4 bases at V and 7 bases at J, leaving 9 bases unmatched. The CDR3, as DNA: TGTGCCAGCAGCTCCCGGACAGGGGGCGCGGGGGAGCAGTACTTC. Protein sequence: CASSSRTGGAGEQYF.

The rearrangement links TRBV7-3 to TRBJ2-7; D ambiguous. This CDR3 spans 13 amino acids. Germline assignment: CDR1 SGHTA and CDR2 FQGTGA. Trimming pared 5 bases from V and 7 bases from J, leaving 15 bases between. CDR3 sequence: CASSPTTGKEQYF. The CDR3 DNA sequence: TGTGCCAGCAGCCCCACTACCGGTAAAGAGCAGTACTTC. Full variable domain (remainder filled in from reference TRBV7-3 and TRBJ2-7): GAGVSQTPSNKVTEKGKYVELRCDPISGHTALYWYRQSLGQGPEFLIYFQGTGAADDSGLPNDRFFAVRPEGSVSTLKIQRTERGDSAVYLCASSPTTGKEQYFGPGTRLTVT.

This rearrangement joins TRBV30 to TRBJ1-4, with D possibly being TRBD1 (5 bases). The CDR3 contains 12 residues. V was shortened by 4 bases and J by 6 bases, with 9 bases between the two germline ends. Germline V CDR1 and CDR2: GTSNPN, SVGIG (reference sequence). Here the CDR3 reads CAWTGIDEKLFF. As DNA, the CDR3 is TGTGCCTGGACAGGGATAGATGAAAAACTGTTTTTT. Variable domain in full (rest from reference TRBV30 and TRBJ1-4): SQTIHQWPATLVQPVGSPLSLECTVEGTSNPNLYWYRQAAGRGLQLLFYSVGIGQISSEVPQNLSASRPQDRQFILSSKKLLLSDSGFYLCAWTGIDEKLFFGSGTQLSVL.

The rearrangement links TRBV19 to TRBJ1-1; perhaps TRBD1 as D (5 bases). V was shortened by 6 bases and J by 0 bases, with 14 bases between the two germline ends. This CDR3 spans 15 amino acids. Germline assignment: CDR1 LNHDA and CDR2 SQIVND (reference sequence). As DNA, the CDR3 is TGTGCCAGTAGCCCTTCCCCAGGGATGAACACTGAAGCTTTCTTT. It encodes CASSPSPGMNTEAFF. Based on the CDR3 plus reference TRBV19 and TRBJ1-1, the full variable domain is DGGITQSPKYLFRKEGQNVTLSCEQNLNHDAMYWYRQDPGQGLRLIYYSQIVNDFQKGDIAEGYSVSREKKESFPLTVTSAQKNPTAFYLCASSPSPGMNTEAFFGQGTRLTVV.

The chain uses TRBV5-6 and TRBJ2-1, with D possibly TRBD1 on 6 matching bases. Germline CDR1 SGHDT, CDR2 YYEEEE. V was trimmed by 4 bases and J by 8 bases, leaving 13 bases between them. The CDR3 is 13 residues long. The CDR3 protein is CASSPQGVDEQFF. The CDR3 nucleotides read TGTGCCAGCAGCCCACAGGGTGTGGATGAGCAGTTCTTC.

The genes are TRBV7-3 and TRBJ2-3, with D possibly matching TRBD2 (6 bases). V dropped 2 bases and J dropped 4 bases, with 10 bases sitting between them. This CDR3 is built from 14 residues. In germline, CDR1 is SGHTA, CDR2 FQGTGA. CDR3 DNA sequence: TGTGCCAGCAGCTTATGGGTAGCGGCAGATACGCAGTATTTT. Residues: CASSLWVAADTQYF.

This clone was observed a handful of times. V gene TRBV7-2 combines with J gene TRBJ2-7, with 7 positions matching TRBD1. CDR3 length: 13 amino acids. CDR1 and CDR2 from the germline V gene are SGHTA and FQGNSA. The junction had 3 bases not matched to a gene; V was cut back by 4 bases and J by 3 bases. This CDR3 is CASSYRQGYEQYF. DNA of the CDR3: TGTGCCAGCAGCTACAGACAGGGCTACGAGCAGTACTTC.

The V gene is TRBV28, the J gene TRBJ2-3, with unresolved D. Germline-derived CDR1 and CDR2 are MDHEN and SYDVKM. The CDR3 sequence is 14 residues long. Trimming removed 4 bases from V and 2 bases from J, with 10 bases in between. The CDR3, as DNA: TGTGCCAGCAGTTGGGTAGTCGACACAGATACGCAGTATTTT. It yields the protein CASSWVVDTDTQYF. Complete variable domain (other parts from reference TRBV28 and TRBJ2-3): DVKVTQSSRYLVKRTGEKVFLECVQDMDHENMFWYRQDPGLGLRLIYFSYDVKMKEKGDIPEGYSVSREKKERFSLILESASTNQTSMYLCASSWVVDTDTQYFGPGTRLTVL.

The gene calls are TRBV30 and TRBJ1-5; TRBD1 is a possible D gene (5 bases). The CDR3 loop spans 15 amino acids. Trimming removed 0 bases from V and 3 bases from J, with 12 bases in between. CDR1 is GTSNPN and CDR2 is SVGIG in the germline V gene (reference sequence). The CDR3: CAWSVQDPYNQPQHF. The CDR3 region has the DNA TGTGCCTGGAGTGTACAGGACCCTTACAATCAGCCCCAGCATTTT.

The chain combines TRBV5-6 with TRBJ2-7; D possibly corresponds to TRBD1 (6 bases). The CDR3 runs 17 residues. Germline-derived CDR1 and CDR2 are SGHDT and YYEEEE. Trimming pared 0 bases from V and 0 bases from J, leaving 16 bases between. The CDR3 sequence: CASSLVNGRGVSYEQYF. The CDR3 DNA follows: TGTGCCAGCAGCTTGGTAAATGGCAGGGGAGTCTCCTACGAGCAGTACTTC.

The V call is TRBV5-1, the J call TRBJ1-1, with 8 nucleotides matching TRBD1. CDR3 size: 13 residues. Germline V gene data show CDR1 as SGHRS and CDR2 as YFSETQ. J gave up 0 bases and V 7 bases, and 2 bases lay outside the gene matches. The chain's CDR3 is CASRTGMNTEAFF. CDR3 DNA: TGCGCCAGCCGGACAGGGATGAACACTGAAGCTTTCTTT.

This clone was picked up a small number of times. The V gene is TRBV19, the J gene TRBJ1-1; a weak D match, TRBD1 (5 bases). V was clipped by 7 bases and J by 3 bases, with 18 bases between them. The CDR3 covers 15 residues. Germline CDR1 is LNHDA and CDR2 is SQIVND (reference sequence). Here the CDR3 reads CASTEGRGTDTEAFF. CDR3 sequence (DNA): TGTGCCAGTACCGAAGGGAGGGGAACGGACACTGAAGCTTTCTTT.

The V call is TRBV5-8, the J call TRBJ2-1; D is perhaps TRBD1 (5 bases). Trimming cost V 0 bases and J 0 bases, with 7 bases left between them. Germline CDR1 and CDR2: SGHTS and YDEGEE. CDR3 length equals 15 residues. Written as DNA, the CDR3 is TGTGCCAGCAGCTTGGGACAGAGCTCCTACAATGAGCAGTTCTTC. Its protein is CASSLGQSSYNEQFF.